This section outlines one T cell receptor beta chain sequence together with its context. The sample originates from a study of blood T cell repertoires in COVID-19. Two negative PCRs, clearance, or symptom resolution had been documented for recovered Cohort 3 donors. Assay: immunoSEQ multiplex PCR; the TCRdb copy retains only in-frame clones and omits some. The sample consists of 150,000 or so clones, 75% to 85% of them appearing once. The CDR3 covers 14 residues. In germline, CDR1 is KGHSH, CDR2 LQKENI. Trimming took 4 bases from V and 4 from J, leaving 11 bases between them. This receptor was taken from a woman aged 55-70 years who had recovered from COVID-19. This chain connects TRBV18 to TRBJ1-5; D is uncertain. The specimen sequenced was PBMCs or T cells enriched from blood (not recorded which). In nucleotides, the CDR3 is TGTGCCAGCTCACTGGGAGGTTCTAATCAGCCCCAGCATTTT. This encodes CASSLGGSNQPQHF.